The rows below give T cell receptor beta chains drawn from one sample of a study of spatial heterogeneity in lung cancer. TCRdb fed the 5' RACE reads into MiXCR, producing one record per CDR3 protein. This sample has 60,000 to 65,000 distinct CDR3 sequences, with around 8.2% found just once. The source material was PBMCs, sampled at surgery. These receptors all stem from a female donor with early-stage non-small cell lung cancer. The CDR3 runs from the conserved cysteine through the conserved F or W. A D gene is named only where the DNA matches it firmly. A row's size may be missing; if present it is once, few, many or a size class.

abundance	j_gene	d_gene	len	v_gene	CDR3aa	CDR3nt
.	TRBJ2-7	.	13	TRBV10-3	CAISAGASYEQYF	TGTGCCATCAGCGCAGGAGCTTCCTACGAGCAGTACTTC
few	TRBJ2-1	.	14	TRBV18	CASSAGLDNNEQFF	TGTGCCAGCTCGGCGGGACTGGATAACAATGAGCAGTTCTTC
few	TRBJ2-5	.	15	TRBV4-1	CASSQVLADQETQYF	TGCGCCAGCAGCCAAGTCCTAGCAGATCAAGAGACCCAGTACTTC
many	TRBJ1-5	TRBD1	14	TRBV7-9	CASSPGGSNQPQHF	TGTGCCAGCAGCCCAGGGGGGAGCAATCAGCCCCAGCATTTT
few	TRBJ2-3	TRBD2	17	TRBV9	CASSATGGAHGTDTQYF	TGTGCCAGCAGCGCTACCGGGGGGGCCCACGGCACAGATACGCAGTATTTT
many	TRBJ1-1	.	14	TRBV20-1	CSARDQGRNTEAFF	TGCAGTGCTAGAGATCAGGGCAGGAACACTGAAGCTTTCTTT
.	TRBJ2-2	.	15	TRBV27	CASTRRQGMTGELFF	TGTGCCAGCACCCGAAGGCAGGGTATGACCGGGGAGCTGTTTTTT
.	TRBJ1-5	TRBD1	14	TRBV20-1	CSARKTGGNQPQHF	TGCAGTGCTAGAAAAACAGGGGGCAATCAGCCCCAGCATTTT
few	TRBJ2-5	TRBD2	16	TRBV28	CASSPGVAGARETQYF	TGTGCCAGCAGTCCCGGGGTAGCGGGAGCCAGGGAGACCCAGTACTTC
.	TRBJ2-5	TRBD1	16	TRBV6-6	CASRYRTGGNQETQYF	TGTGCCAGCAGATATAGGACAGGAGGAAACCAAGAGACCCAGTACTTC
few	TRBJ1-6	TRBD1	15	TRBV27	CASRLDRAVISPLHF	TGTGCCAGCAGATTAGACAGGGCTGTGATTTCACCCCTCCACTTT
many	TRBJ2-1	.	13	TRBV2	CASSGGSYNEQFF	TGTGCCAGCAGTGGGGGGTCCTACAATGAGCAGTTCTTC
few	TRBJ1-6	TRBD1	17	TRBV3-1	CASSQDLSGQGDSPLHF	TGTGCCAGCAGCCAAGATCTATCGGGACAGGGGGATTCACCCCTCCACTTT
few	TRBJ2-1	TRBD2	15	TRBV7-6	CASSQAGAHGNEQFF	TGTGCCAGCAGCCAAGCGGGAGCGCATGGGAATGAGCAGTTCTTC
.	TRBJ1-6	.	14	TRBV7-9	CASSLSDRSSPLHF	TGTGCCAGCAGCTTATCAGACCGCTCATCACCCCTCCACTTT
.	TRBJ2-2	TRBD1	14	TRBV15	CATRRDRVTGELFF	TGTGCCACCAGAAGGGACAGGGTCACCGGGGAGCTGTTTTTT
.	TRBJ2-1	.	17	TRBV20-1	CSAEGRAEGSPYNEQFF	TGCAGTGCCGAAGGCCGAGCGGAAGGGTCCCCCTACAATGAGCAGTTCTTC
.	TRBJ1-5	TRBD1	14	TRBV12-3/TRBV12-4	CASSSGQGDRAQHF	TGTGCCAGCAGTTCGGGACAGGGGGACCGGGCCCAGCATTTT
few	TRBJ2-1	TRBD2	15	TRBV12-3/TRBV12-4	CASSYLSGSYNEQFF	TGTGCCAGCAGTTATCTTAGCGGGAGCTACAATGAGCAGTTCTTC
few	TRBJ1-3	.	14	TRBV5-1	CASSPGQPGNTIYF	TGCGCCAGCAGCCCGGGCCAACCTGGAAACACCATATATTTT